The 30 T cell receptor beta chains reported below all come from one sample, sequenced in a study of shared clonotypes between healthy human individuals. Libraries were prepared by immunoSEQ multiplex PCR; TCRdb keeps only in-frame clonotypes and omits some of them. The sample includes approximately 2.3 million clones, approximately 93% of them seen just once. The sample comprised naive CD4+ T cells from PBMCs. Specified subset: CD45RA+ positively selected. These receptors all come from a man between 18 and 29 years old in good health. Some clones in this sample may be carry-over from other donors' samples.

With regard to this clone: Different DNA sequences within this sample yield the same CDR3. The chain employs TRBV27 and TRBJ1-3; the match to TRBD1 covers 8 bases. Trimming at V came to 6 bases and at J to 2 bases, leaving 3 bases not matched to a gene. The germline V gene has CDR1 MNHEY and CDR2 SMNVEV (reference sequence). The CDR3 consists of 14 residues. The CDR3 region is CASSQQGAGNTIYF. The CDR3 DNA is TGTGCCAGCAGCCAACAGGGGGCTGGAAACACCATATATTTT.

The chain couples TRBV5-8 to TRBJ2-2; TRBD1 aligns across 8 bases. V lost 4 bases, J lost 4 bases, and 3 bases stayed unmatched. CDR3 length: 14 residues. In germline, CDR1 is SGHTS, CDR2 YDEGEE. The CDR3 loop is CASSVDRGTGELFF. CDR3 coding DNA: TGTGCCAGCAGCGTCGACAGGGGCACCGGGGAGCTGTTTTTT. Full variable domain (missing parts from reference TRBV5-8 and TRBJ2-2): EAGVTQSPTHLIKTRGQQATLRCSPISGHTSVYWYQQALGLGLQFLLWYDEGEERNRGNFPPRFSGRQFPNYSSELNVNALELEDSALYLCASSVDRGTGELFFGEGSRLTVL.

The chain is built from TRBV28 and TRBJ1-3; 10 nucleotides match TRBD1. Germline values: CDR1 MDHEN, CDR2 SYDVKM. The CDR3 is 13 residues long. V lost 8 bases to trimming and J lost 8 bases; unmatched junction nucleotides: 6. The CDR3 DNA follows: TGTGCCAGCGGGCGACAGGGGGCGGACACCATATATTTT. As protein: CASGRQGADTIYF.

Remarks on this clone: The same CDR3 is also encoded by other DNA sequences in this sample. The chain links TRBV6-1 to TRBJ2-3; 7 bases align to TRBD2. V lost 7 bases to trimming and J lost 1 base; unmatched junction nucleotides: 2. Germline loops: CDR1 MNHNS, CDR2 SASEGT. The CDR3 covers 13 residues. The CDR3 DNA is TGTGCCAGCACCCTAGCGGGCACAGATACGCAGTATTTT. Encoded protein: CASTLAGTDTQYF.

This clone has more than one count but fewer than ten. The V and J genes are TRBV7-9 and TRBJ2-6; no firm D call. From germline, CDR1 is SEHNR and CDR2 FQNEAQ (reference sequence). The CDR3 covers 14 residues. The V and J ends lost 7 bases and 2 bases respectively, with 9 bases between them. The DNA for the CDR3 is TGTGCCAGCACGTCTAAGGCTGGGGCCAACGTCCTGACTTTC. This codes for CASTSKAGANVLTF. Based on the CDR3 plus reference TRBV7-9 and TRBJ2-6, the full variable domain is DTGVSQNPRHKITKRGQNVTFRCDPISEHNRLYWYRQTLGQGPEFLTYFQNEAQLEKSRLLSDRFSAERPKGSFSTLEIQRTEQGDSAMYLCASTSKAGANVLTFGAGSRLTVL.

The V call is TRBV11-2, the J call TRBJ2-7, with a weak D call TRBD1 (5 bases). Per germline, CDR1 SGHAT and CDR2 FQNNGV. V was shortened by 5 bases and J by 3 bases, with 11 bases between the two germline ends. CDR3 length: 13 residues. The CDR3: CASSHRRDYEQYF. DNA for the CDR3: TGTGCCAGCAGCCACCGCAGGGACTACGAGCAGTACTTC.

V and J are TRBV29-1 and TRBJ2-3; 10 positions agree with TRBD2. CDR1 is SQVTM, CDR2 ANQGSEA, per germline. The CDR3 is 14 residues long. V dropped 1 base and J dropped 4; count of bases not matched to a gene: 2. Here the CDR3 reads CSVEGTSGPDTQYF. CDR3 nucleotide sequence: TGCAGCGTTGAAGGGACTAGCGGCCCAGATACGCAGTATTTT.

This rearrangement joins TRBV28 to TRBJ1-4; D gene unclear. CDR1 MDHEN and CDR2 SYDVKM come from the germline V gene. The length of the CDR3 is 14 residues. The V end was cut by 7 bases, the J end by 1 base, with 10 bases between. CDR3 in DNA: TGTGCCAGCACGTTGTCGGGAACTAATGAAAAACTGTTTTTT. Translating gives CASTLSGTNEKLFF. Full variable domain (outside the CDR3, taken from reference TRBV28 and TRBJ1-4): DVKVTQSSRYLVKRTGEKVFLECVQDMDHENMFWYRQDPGLGLRLIYFSYDVKMKEKGDIPEGYSVSREKKERFSLILESASTNQTSMYLCASTLSGTNEKLFFGSGTQLSVL.

This chain links TRBV5-1 with TRBJ2-1; no clear D gene. V shed 2 bases and J shed 3 bases, with 9 bases lying between them. Germline CDR1 and CDR2: SGHRS and YFSETQ. The CDR3 totals 14 residues. For the CDR3, the DNA is TGCGCCAGCAGCTTTTTAGTGGGCTACAATGAGCAGTTCTTC. Amino acids: CASSFLVGYNEQFF.

V gene TRBV11-3 combines with J gene TRBJ2-7; tentatively, D is TRBD2 (7 bases). The germline CDR1 and CDR2 sequences are SGHNT and YENEEA. Deletions cut 5 bases from V and 4 bases from J, with 18 bases between. The CDR3 covers 15 residues. The CDR3 nucleotides are TGTGCCAGCAGCCAGGGGCTAGCGGAAGAGTACGAGCAGTACTTC. Translation gives CASSQGLAEEYEQYF.

The chain employs TRBV28 and TRBJ2-1; D is unresolved. Germline CDR1 MDHEN, CDR2 SYDVKM. This CDR3 spans 14 amino acids. V was cut by 3 bases and J by 0 bases, with 6 bases left in between. The CDR3 coding sequence is TGTGCCAGCAGTTTCCTCCCCTCCTACAATGAGCAGTTCTTC. It translates to CASSFLPSYNEQFF.

The genes are TRBV29-1 and TRBJ1-2; perhaps TRBD1 as D (5 bases). The germline V and J ends were trimmed by 2 bases and 0 bases, with 10 bases remaining between them. This CDR3 region has 14 residues. Per the germline V gene, CDR1 is SQVTM and CDR2 is ANQGSEA. CDR3 region: CSVESRQTNYGYTF. In DNA form, the CDR3 reads TGCAGCGTTGAATCTAGACAGACTAACTATGGCTACACCTTC.

This chain links TRBV28 with TRBJ1-2; D possibly corresponds to TRBD1 (6 bases). This CDR3 comprises 15 residues. Trimming stripped 7 bases from V and 1 base from J, with 16 bases between. Germline loops: CDR1 MDHEN, CDR2 SYDVKM. CDR3 DNA: TGTGCCAGCACCCGCATGGGGGGCGTTAACTATGGCTACACCTTC. Protein: CASTRMGGVNYGYTF.

The V call is TRBV28, the J call TRBJ1-2, with TRBD1 identical over 7 bases. In germline, CDR1 is MDHEN, CDR2 SYDVKM. The trim removed 7 bases at V and 7 bases at J, leaving 9 bases unmatched. The CDR3 is 13 amino acids. DNA for the CDR3: TGTGCCAGCACCCCACTGGACAGGTTTGGCTACACCTTC. This translates into CASTPLDRFGYTF.

The chain employs TRBV5-1 and TRBJ2-1; weak D call: TRBD2 (6 bases). V lost 4 bases and J lost 10, with 18 bases in between. The CDR3 consists of 14 residues. Per the germline V gene, CDR1 is SGHRS and CDR2 is YFSETQ. CDR3 amino acids: CASSIKLSGGEQFF. CDR3 in DNA: TGCGCCAGCAGCATAAAACTTAGCGGAGGGGAGCAGTTCTTC.

The V call is TRBV30, the J call TRBJ2-3; TRBD2 aligns across 14 bases. Germline CDR1 is GTSNPN and CDR2 is SVGIG (reference sequence). V lost 3 bases to trimming and J lost 6 bases; unmatched junction nucleotides: 5. The CDR3 covers 15 residues. In nucleotides, the CDR3 is TGTGCCTGGAGCAGACTAGCGGGAGGGGGGGATACGCAGTATTTT. This codes for CAWSRLAGGGDTQYF.

Points on this clone: An end of the junction differs from the germline gene, which may be a read error. This sequence joins TRBV4-3 and TRBJ1-2; the D gene is possibly TRBD1 (5 bases). Germline V gene data show CDR1 as LGHNA and CDR2 as YSLEER. CDR3 size: 16 residues. CDR3 sequence (DNA): TGCGCCAGCAGCCCCCATCATCGGGGGGGAGGGTCTGGCTACGCCTTC. This codes for CASSPHHRGGGSGYAF.

This chain joins TRBV14 and TRBJ2-1; 7 bases are shared with TRBD2. Germline values: CDR1 SGHDN, CDR2 FVKESK. V gave up 4 bases and J gave up 0 bases; unmatched junction bases: 6. This CDR3 has 16 residues. The CDR3 DNA reads TGTGCCAGCAGCCCCCTGGGCGGGAGCTCCTACAATGAGCAGTTCTTC. Amino acid sequence: CASSPLGGSSYNEQFF.

The CDR3 reads CASIWTSGSYEQFF. CDR3 DNA sequence: TGTGCCAGCATTTGGACTAGCGGGAGCTATGAGCAGTTCTTC. The rearrangement links TRBV28 to TRBJ2-1; TRBD2 matches at 13 bases. The CDR3 runs 14 residues. The V segment lost 7 bases and the J segment 8 bases; nucleotides outside the gene matches: 5. Germline CDR1 MDHEN, CDR2 SYDVKM.

CDR3 sequence: CASSFGQGANQPQHF. Written as DNA, the CDR3 is TGTGCCAGCAGTTTTGGGCAGGGGGCCAATCAGCCCCAGCATTTT. The rearrangement joins TRBV28 to TRBJ1-5, with 8 bases matching TRBD1. The CDR3 consists of 15 residues. With V trimmed by 3 bases and J by 3 bases, 4 bases remained unmatched. Germline V gene lookup returns CDR1 MDHEN and CDR2 SYDVKM. The complete variable domain, with remaining parts taken from reference TRBV28 and TRBJ1-5, reads DVKVTQSSRYLVKRTGEKVFLECVQDMDHENMFWYRQDPGLGLRLIYFSYDVKMKEKGDIPEGYSVSREKKERFSLILESASTNQTSMYLCASSFGQGANQPQHFGDGTRLSIL.

V usage is TRBV9 and J usage is TRBJ1-3; D unclear. Germline-derived CDR1 and CDR2 are SGDLS and YYNGEE. This CDR3 region has 16 residues. V shed 3 bases and J shed 0 bases, with 13 bases lying between them. Here the CDR3 reads CASSERRINSGNTIYF. CDR3 DNA sequence: TGTGCCAGCAGCGAGCGTCGGATCAACTCTGGAAACACCATATATTTT.

The rearrangement joins TRBV28 to TRBJ1-1, with D hard to call. Trimming pared 6 bases from V and 11 bases from J, leaving 13 bases between. CDR1 is MDHEN, CDR2 SYDVKM, per germline. The CDR3 is 11 amino acids. The CDR3 sequence is CASRNDEGAFF. In nucleotides, the CDR3 is TGTGCCAGCAGGAATGACGAAGGCGCTTTCTTT.

The rearrangement uses TRBV28 and TRBJ2-2, with D possibly being TRBD2 (7 bases). Per the germline V gene, CDR1 is MDHEN and CDR2 is SYDVKM. This CDR3 has 14 amino acids. Trimming took off 10 bases at V and 5 bases at J, with 17 bases between the two ends. CDR3 bases: TGTGCCACCCGGCAGGGGAGGGGGACCGGGGAGCTGTTTTTT. It codes for CATRQGRGTGELFF. Full variable domain (missing parts from reference TRBV28 and TRBJ2-2): DVKVTQSSRYLVKRTGEKVFLECVQDMDHENMFWYRQDPGLGLRLIYFSYDVKMKEKGDIPEGYSVSREKKERFSLILESASTNQTSMYLCATRQGRGTGELFFGEGSRLTVL.

The chain is built from TRBV11-2 and TRBJ1-2; D gene ambiguous. Trimming left V 1 base short and J 4 bases short, with 10 bases between. This CDR3 spans 14 amino acids. Germline V gives CDR1 SGHAT, CDR2 FQNNGV. The chain's CDR3 is CASSLAPIPYGYTF. For the CDR3, the DNA is TGTGCCAGCAGCTTAGCGCCAATCCCCTATGGCTACACCTTC.

Worth noting for this clone: This specimen includes other DNA sequences encoding the same CDR3. CDR3 region: CASSLTGDNQPQHF. DNA of the CDR3: TGCGCCAGCAGCTTGACAGGGGATAATCAGCCCCAGCATTTT. The rearrangement joins TRBV5-1 to TRBJ1-5; TRBD1 agrees at 7 bases. Per the germline V gene, CDR1 is SGHRS and CDR2 is YFSETQ. The CDR3 sequence is 14 residues long. V shed 1 base, J shed 4 bases, and the junction held 2 bases outside the gene matches.

The chain links TRBV5-1 to TRBJ1-2; D call uncertain. Trimming removed 4 bases from V and 7 bases from J, with 29 bases in between. CDR3 length equals 18 residues. Germline V CDR1 and CDR2: SGHRS, YFSETQ. The DNA for the CDR3 is TGCGCCAGCAGCCCGCTCGAGCGAATAACGGACGGGCCCCTTGGCTACACCTTC. The encoded protein is CASSPLERITDGPLGYTF.

The V gene is TRBV11-1, the J gene TRBJ2-7, with D perhaps being TRBD1 or TRBD2 (5 bases each). The CDR3 extends over 16 amino acids. Per the germline V gene, CDR1 is SGHAT and CDR2 is FQDESV (reference sequence). Between the trimmed V and J ends, which lost 5 bases and 0 bases, there was a span of 17 bases. CDR3 in amino acids: CASSPLGVAGSYEQYF. The CDR3 DNA reads as TGTGCCAGCAGCCCGTTGGGGGTGGCCGGCTCCTACGAGCAGTACTTC.

The J gene is TRBJ2-3, the V gene TRBV5-6; possible D gene TRBD1, 6 bases. Germline assignment: CDR1 SGHDT and CDR2 YYEEEE. Trimming left V 3 bases short and J 1 base short, with 12 bases between. This CDR3 has 15 amino acids. This CDR3 is CASSSHPGGTDTQYF. In DNA, the CDR3 is TGTGCCAGCAGCTCACACCCAGGGGGCACAGATACGCAGTATTTT.

The chain links TRBV28 to TRBJ1-5; 10 nucleotides match TRBD1. The CDR3 is 17 residues long. V trimming: 6 bases; J trimming: 5 bases; junction bases outside the gene matches: 13. The germline gives CDR1 MDHEN, CDR2 SYDVKM. The CDR3 loop is CASSPHPGTGVYQPQHF. In DNA form, the CDR3 reads TGTGCCAGCAGCCCGCACCCTGGGACAGGGGTCTATCAGCCCCAGCATTTT. Full variable domain (missing parts from reference TRBV28 and TRBJ1-5): DVKVTQSSRYLVKRTGEKVFLECVQDMDHENMFWYRQDPGLGLRLIYFSYDVKMKEKGDIPEGYSVSREKKERFSLILESASTNQTSMYLCASSPHPGTGVYQPQHFGDGTRLSIL.

This chain joins TRBV28 and TRBJ1-5, with a weak D call TRBD1 (5 bases). The V gene's germline CDR1 is MDHEN and CDR2 SYDVKM. The CDR3 has 19 amino acids. The ends were cut back, 3 bases at V and 4 bases at J, with 25 bases in the middle. For the CDR3, the DNA is TGTGCCAGCAGTTTTTCCCGTGGCAGACAGAAAGACTCAAATCAGCCCCAGCATTTT. It translates to CASSFSRGRQKDSNQPQHF.